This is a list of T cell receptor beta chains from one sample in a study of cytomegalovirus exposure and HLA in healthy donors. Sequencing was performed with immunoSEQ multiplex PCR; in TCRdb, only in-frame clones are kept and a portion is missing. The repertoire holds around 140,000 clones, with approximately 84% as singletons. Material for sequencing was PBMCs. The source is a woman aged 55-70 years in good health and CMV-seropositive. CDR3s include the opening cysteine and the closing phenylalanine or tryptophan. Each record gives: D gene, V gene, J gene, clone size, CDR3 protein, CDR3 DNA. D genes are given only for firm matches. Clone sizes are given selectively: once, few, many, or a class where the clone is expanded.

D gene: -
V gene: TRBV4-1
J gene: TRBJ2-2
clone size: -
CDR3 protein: CASSQTGISGELFF
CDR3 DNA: TGCGCCAGCAGCCAAACAGGTATCTCCGGGGAGCTGTTTTTT

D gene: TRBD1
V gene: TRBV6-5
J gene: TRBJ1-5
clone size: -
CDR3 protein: CASSYSTTGDQPQHF
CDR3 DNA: TGTGCCAGCAGTTACTCAACGACAGGGGACCAGCCCCAGCATTTT

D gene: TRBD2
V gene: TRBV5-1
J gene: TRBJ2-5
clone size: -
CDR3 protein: CASSLGGGDWQETQYF
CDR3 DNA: TGCGCCAGCAGCTTGGGCGGGGGGGACTGGCAAGAGACCCAGTACTTC

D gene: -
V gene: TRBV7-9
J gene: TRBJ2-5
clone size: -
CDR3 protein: CASDEGLQETQYF
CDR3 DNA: TGTGCCAGTGACGAGGGACTCCAAGAGACCCAGTACTTC

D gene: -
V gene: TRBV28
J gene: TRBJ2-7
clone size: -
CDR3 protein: CASSLSLSEQYF
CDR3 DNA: TGTGCCAGCAGTTTATCCCTCTCCGAGCAGTACTTC

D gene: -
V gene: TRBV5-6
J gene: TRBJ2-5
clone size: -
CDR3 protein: CASSLRLGGQETQYF
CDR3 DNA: TGTGCCAGCAGCTTGCGGCTAGGCGGCCAAGAGACCCAGTACTTC

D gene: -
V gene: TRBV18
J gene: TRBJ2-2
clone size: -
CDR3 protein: CASSDTTGNTGELFF
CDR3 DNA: TGTGCCAGCTCGGACACAACCGGGAACACCGGGGAGCTGTTTTTT

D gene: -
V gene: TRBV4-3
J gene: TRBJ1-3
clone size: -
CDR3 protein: CASSPTGGGNTIYF
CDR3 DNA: TGCGCCAGCAGCCCGACAGGAGGAGGAAACACCATATATTTT

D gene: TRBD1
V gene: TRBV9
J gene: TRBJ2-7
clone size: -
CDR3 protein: CASSVGTGGFYEQYF
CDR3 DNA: TGTGCCAGCAGCGTCGGGACAGGGGGTTTCTACGAGCAGTACTTC

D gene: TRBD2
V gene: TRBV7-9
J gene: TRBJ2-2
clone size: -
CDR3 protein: CASSFPSGSANTGELFF
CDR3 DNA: TGTGCCAGCAGCTTCCCTAGCGGGAGCGCGAACACCGGGGAGCTGTTTTTT

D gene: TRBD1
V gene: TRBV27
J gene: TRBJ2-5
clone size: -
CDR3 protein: CASRGTGLQETQYF
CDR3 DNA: TGTGCCAGCAGGGGGACAGGACTTCAAGAGACCCAGTACTTC

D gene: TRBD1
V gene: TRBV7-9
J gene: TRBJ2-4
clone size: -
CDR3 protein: CASSRDGQGAKNIQYF
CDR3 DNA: TGTGCCAGCAGCCGTGACGGACAGGGGGCCAAAAACATTCAGTACTTC

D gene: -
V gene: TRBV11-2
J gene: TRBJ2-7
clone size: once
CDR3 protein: CASSLDGRGPLGEQYF
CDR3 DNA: TGTGCCAGCAGCTTAGATGGGCGGGGGCCTCTAGGCGAGCAGTACTTC

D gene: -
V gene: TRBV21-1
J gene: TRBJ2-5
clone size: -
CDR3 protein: CASSKEGRQETQYF
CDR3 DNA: TGTGCCAGCAGCAAAGAGGGGCGGCAAGAGACCCAGTACTTC

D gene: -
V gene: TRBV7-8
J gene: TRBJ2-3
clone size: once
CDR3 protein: CASSPALSLRGDTQYF
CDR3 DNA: TGTGCCAGCAGCCCCGCCCTGAGCCTTAGGGGAGATACGCAGTATTTT

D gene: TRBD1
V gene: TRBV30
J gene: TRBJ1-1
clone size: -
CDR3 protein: CAWSVGQGSTEAFF
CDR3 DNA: TGTGCCTGGAGTGTAGGACAGGGAAGTACTGAAGCTTTCTTT

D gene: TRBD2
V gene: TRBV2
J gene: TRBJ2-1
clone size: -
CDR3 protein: CASVLAGGHEQFF
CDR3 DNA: TGTGCCAGCGTATTAGCGGGAGGCCATGAGCAGTTCTTC

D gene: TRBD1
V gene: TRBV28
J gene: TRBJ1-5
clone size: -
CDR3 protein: CASSGTGVTNQPQHF
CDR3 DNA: TGTGCCAGCAGCGGGACAGGGGTCACCAATCAGCCCCAGCATTTT

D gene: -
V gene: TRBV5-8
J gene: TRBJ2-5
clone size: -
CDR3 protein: CASTRGGHVYRKTQYF
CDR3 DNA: TGTGCCAGCACGAGGGGGGGCCATGTTTACAGGAAGACCCAGTACTTC